The source of this TCR beta chain is a study of human thymus T cells (dated by TCRdb to between 2020 and 2021). Describing the broader study: The study described the TCR alpha and beta repertoires in roughly 8 infant thymus samples and a handful of matching peripheral blood samples. The cohort included about six male and a couple of female infants, with donor ages spanning 7 to 244 days. The investigation overall reported the following: Thymus samples yielded on average approximately 860,000 unique TCRB clonotypes, compared with 70,000 to 85,000 from blood samples. Highly overlapping thymic TCR repertoires among unrelated individuals were reported in the related research. V and J gene segment usage appeared biased in both thymic and peripheral blood repertoires.

With regard to this clone: What this receptor recognizes is not known. Per-base quality was not reported, and no clone a single base away is much larger than it.

Thymus tissue was collected as surgical resects that were removed during corrective cardiac surgery. The donors were immunologically healthy infants in Finland who had open corrective cardiac surgery for congenital heart defects. After being mechanically released from the tissue, thymocytes were kept at -70 degrees C in pellets of about 8.5-32 million cells. A QIAsymphony instrument was used to extract genomic DNA from the frozen cell pellets. Trimming takes 2 bases from V and 4 bases from J, and the germline ends sit 17 bases apart. The CDR3 sequence holds 16 residues, the cysteine and phenylalanine included. Solely the CDR3 DNA is kept, with 48 bases framed from the first base. CDR1 and CDR2, looked up from the germline V gene (reference sequence), are SEHNR and FQNEAQ. TCRB and TCRAD loci were amplified from a standardized quantity of quality-controlled genomic DNA using the immunoSEQ multiplex PCR assay. The V(D)J region was spanned by amplicons of a length sufficient to cover the CDR3 and to identify V and J genes. The commercial immunoSEQ service was used to sequence amplicons on an Illumina platform. The paper's processing steps were these. Corrections for primer bias and sequencing errors followed previously described methods, while TCRAD and TCRB definitions were based on the IMGT database. Analysis of the repertoires was done with immunoSEQ Analyzer 3.0 and VDJTools and included basic statistics, V/J segment usage, diversity estimates, rarefaction and pairwise overlap. Diversity was estimated using the Chao1, ChaoE, Efron-Thisted, Shannon and inverse Simpson indices, and was also estimated on datasets down-sampled to the size of the smallest sample. For repertoire overlap, CDR3 nucleotide sequence, V gene and J gene had to match strictly, and clustering was done by Jaccard-based multidimensional scaling. What TCRdb holds here is the immuneACCESS table cut down to in-frame rearrangements. Part of the clones is not present; checked against another copy, under half of the missing clones reflect an unresolved V gene, and the others are unexplained. That table supplies the V and J calls and clone size; D and trimming were determined from the DNA. The sample table records some 120,000 clones; more than 90% of these occur just once. The top ten clonotypes cover 0.02% to 0.03% of the sample.

The V gene is TRBV7-9 and the J gene is TRBJ1-2; 6 matching bases give a weak D call of TRBD1. This TCR was recovered from a boy under two years old with a congenital heart defect but otherwise immunologically healthy. The sequenced sample was thymus tissue. The CDR3 protein sequence reads: CASSLSPEGGAYGYTF. The DNA is as follows: TGTGCCAGCAGCTTAAGCCCAGAGGGGGGGGCCTATGGCTACACCTTC.